This entry is about one T cell receptor (beta chain). The data were produced by immunoSEQ multiplex PCR, yet TCRdb's version contains in-frame clones alone and is incomplete. The sample shows around 94,000 clones, less than 95% of them seen only once. The V gene end was trimmed by 4 bases and the J gene end by 6 bases; junction bases not matched to a gene: 9. CDR1 LGHNA and CDR2 YSLEER come from the germline V gene. This CDR3 has 16 amino acids. This specimen comes from a study of cytomegalovirus exposure and HLA in healthy donors. The specimen sequenced was PBMCs. This receptor was identified in a woman between 18 and 30 years old in good health and CMV-seronegative. This chain links TRBV4-3 with TRBJ2-1; 10 positions agree with TRBD2. CDR3 region: CASSPTLAGEGNEQFF. The CDR3 DNA reads TGCGCCAGCAGCCCAACCCTAGCGGGGGAGGGCAATGAGCAGTTCTTC.